This T cell receptor (beta chain) appears in the sequencing data of a study of OX40 agonist ivuxolimab in advanced cancers. Clones were sequenced by immunoSEQ multiplex PCR, and TCRdb holds only the in-frame ones, with some missing. The sample consists of about 59,000 clones, roughly 84% of them appearing once. CDR3 length: 14 residues. V gave up 7 bases and J gave up 2 bases, with 12 bases separating them. Germline V gives CDR1 LNHDA, CDR2 SQIVND (reference sequence). As regards this clone: Its antigen is undetermined.

Whole-study findings and limits: The CD4+ and CD8+ T cells in the blood had expanded clonally by week 6 at 0.1 to 3.0 mg/kg.

This clonotype was obtained from an adult with an advanced solid tumor such as melanoma, head and neck, liver or kidney cancer. This sequence joins TRBV19 and TRBJ1-5; possibly TRBD1 for D (5 bases). Sequencing used CD4+ or CD8+ T cells sorted from blood, obtained in a trial of the OX40 agonist ivuxolimab. The CDR3 spells CASKLQGGNQPQHF. In DNA form, the CDR3 reads TGTGCCAGTAAATTGCAAGGGGGCAATCAGCCCCAGCATTTT. The complete variable domain, with remaining parts taken from reference TRBV19 and TRBJ1-5, reads DGGITQSPKYLFRKEGQNVTLSCEQNLNHDAMYWYRQDPGQGLRLIYYSQIVNDFQKGDIAEGYSVSREKKESFPLTVTSAQKNPTAFYLCASKLQGGNQPQHFGDGTRLSIL.